This is a list of T cell receptor beta chains from one sample in a study of CD8+ T cells in alopecia areata. The protocol was immunoSEQ multiplex PCR, while the TCRdb copy is restricted to in-frame clones and leaves out a portion. The table records approximately 170,000 clones, 45% to 65% of them present only once. The input for sequencing was CD4+ T cells sorted from blood, taken at week 4, from a patient treated with tofacitinib. These receptors originate from a human donor with alopecia areata. The CDR3 runs from the conserved cysteine through the conserved F or W. The order of the fields is clone size, D gene, CDR3 length, V gene, J gene, CDR3 DNA, CDR3 protein. The D gene is left open where the match is weak. The listing skips clone size in some rows; elsewhere it reads once, few, many or a size class.

few	-	13	TRBV29-1	TRBJ2-4	TGCAGCGTTGCCAAGTTAGCCAAAAACATTCAGTACTTC	CSVAKLAKNIQYF
once	-	11	TRBV30	TRBJ1-2	TGTGCCGGAAGACTCGGGAATGGCTACACCTTC	CAGRLGNGYTF
-	-	8	TRBV29-1	TRBJ1-2	TGCAGCGTCGAGGGTTACACCTTC	CSVEGYTF
few	TRBD2	14	TRBV29-1	TRBJ2-5	TGCAGCGTACGCGGCGGACTAGCAGCGGAGACCCAGTACTTC	CSVRGGLAAETQYF
once	TRBD1	15	TRBV29-1	TRBJ1-3	TGCAGCGTTCGGGACAGTTCTATCTCTGGAAACACCATATATTTT	CSVRDSSISGNTIYF
-	-	14	TRBV29-1	TRBJ1-1	TGCAGCGTTGTAATCTCCCTGGCGAACACTGAAGCTTTCTTT	CSVVISLANTEAFF
few	-	13	TRBV6-1	TRBJ1-2	TGTGCCAGCAGTCGACAGGACCTGGATGGCTACACCTTC	CASSRQDLDGYTF
few	-	16	TRBV7-9	TRBJ2-3	TGTGCCAGCATCCAACAGGTTTGGCGAAGCTCAGATACGCAGTATTTT	CASIQQVWRSSDTQYF
-	-	14	TRBV19	TRBJ1-2	TGTGCCAGTAGTAGGGCCAGGAGCAACTATGGCTACACCTTC	CASSRARSNYGYTF
-	TRBD2	15	TRBV30	TRBJ2-1	TGTGCCTGGAGTGGGCTAGCGGGAGTCTACAATGAGCAGTTCTTC	CAWSGLAGVYNEQFF
once	TRBD1	13	TRBV29-1	TRBJ2-7	TGCAGCGTTGGGGACAGGGTCTCCTACGAGCAGTACTTC	CSVGDRVSYEQYF
few	TRBD1	13	TRBV29-1	TRBJ2-7	TGCAGCGTTACCGCTGGGACAGCGTACGAGCAGTACTTC	CSVTAGTAYEQYF
-	TRBD2	14	TRBV29-1	TRBJ2-7	TGCAGCGTTCCGTCCAGCGGGAGGTTCCACGAGCAGTACTTC	CSVPSSGRFHEQYF
-	TRBD2	15	TRBV7-2	TRBJ2-3	TGTGCCAGCAGCTTAGATTCTAGCGGGAGAGGTGCGCAGTATTTT	CASSLDSSGRGAQYF
-	TRBD1	13	TRBV2	TRBJ2-5	TGTGCCAGCAGCGGACAGGTCAGGGAGACCCAGTACTTC	CASSGQVRETQYF
few	-	12	TRBV7-9	TRBJ2-7	TGTGCCAGCAGCTTAGTGGGTTACGAGCAGTACTTC	CASSLVGYEQYF
few	-	15	TRBV16	TRBJ2-6	TGTGCCAGCAGCCATGCAGGGGCTGGGGCCAACGTCCTGACTTTC	CASSHAGAGANVLTF
-	-	17	TRBV7-9	TRBJ2-3	TGTGCCAGCAGCTATACAGGAATTGGGAGATACACAGATACGCAGTATTTT	CASSYTGIGRYTDTQYF
-	-	14	TRBV5-6	TRBJ1-1	TGTGCCAGCAGCTTGGGACAGATGAACACTGAAGCTTTCTTT	CASSLGQMNTEAFF
-	TRBD2	22	TRBV4-2	TRBJ2-7	TGTGCCAGCAGCCAAGGTAGACGAGGGCTAGCGGGAGGGCCGTGGGGCGCCTACGAGCAGTACTTC	CASSQGRRGLAGGPWGAYEQYF